This T cell receptor (beta chain) was found in a study of early T cells in non-severe SARS-CoV-2 infection. Each CDR3 protein is one row after TCRdb ran MiXCR on the 5' RACE reads. The sample has around 25,000 distinct CDR3 sequences; roughly 6% are singletons. This clonotype was observed many times. Material: whole blood. The receptor's source is an adult who was a healthcare worker with PCR-confirmed SARS-CoV-2 infection or an uninfected control (not recorded which).

Here the CDR3 reads CASSLIQNTEQFF. In nucleotides, the CDR3 is TGCGCCAGCAGCTTAATACAGAATACAGAGCAGTTCTTC. This chain links TRBV5-1 with TRBJ2-1; D gene ambiguous. In germline, CDR1 is SGHRS, CDR2 YFSETQ. Trimming removed 2 bases from V and 10 bases from J, with 13 bases in between. The CDR3 sequence is 13 residues long.